This T cell receptor beta chain was sequenced for a study of blood T cell repertoires in COVID-19. The CDR3 is made up of 15 amino acids. Trimming removed 1 base at V and 5 bases at J, with 14 bases between. Germline CDR1 reads SGHVS; CDR2 reads FQNEAQ. Here immunoSEQ multiplex PCR was the method, and the copy in TCRdb shows in-frame clones only, minus some. The table lists roughly 62,000 clones, 65% to 85% of them singletons. The sequence came from a woman of 80 years or more with active or convalescent COVID-19. The rearrangement uses TRBV7-8 and TRBJ2-5; possible D gene TRBD2, 5 bases. What was sequenced was peripheral blood. CDR3 in DNA: TGTGCCAGCAGCTTAGGGAGACTATTCGGGGAGACCCAGTACTTC. The encoded protein is CASSLGRLFGETQYF.